Described below is a single T cell receptor (beta chain) sequence and its context. CDR3 length: 16 residues. The V and J ends lost 6 bases and 7 bases, in that order; junction bases with no gene match: 12. Germline-derived CDR1 and CDR2 are MGHDK and SYGVNS. The data belong to a study of cytomegalovirus exposure and HLA in healthy donors. PCR was performed using 60 Vbeta and 13 Jbeta primers. Clones were read by immunoSEQ multiplex PCR, and TCRdb kept only the in-frame ones, dropping some. This sample has 150,000 or so clones, with over 70% found just once. The specimen was PBMCs. The rearrangement joins TRBV25-1 to TRBJ2-1, with 10 bases matching TRBD2. The receptor's source is a man aged 30 to 45 in good health and CMV-seropositive. The DNA for the CDR3 is TGTGCCAGCAGCCCACTCATAGCGGGAGGAGAGAATGAGCAGTTCTTC. Protein product: CASSPLIAGGENEQFF.